This entry features one TCR beta chain sequence. The sample comes from a study of blood T cell repertoires in COVID-19. At the level of the study: The study drew acute and convalescent COVID-19 samples from the United States, Italy and Spain. T cells, B-cell-depleted T cells, or PBMCs provided the cDNA or gDNA that served as material.

The V end lost 1 base, the J end lost 4 bases, and 11 bases lay between the germline ends. CDR1 is SGHRS and CDR2 is YFSETQ in the germline V gene. The CDR3 extends over 14 amino acids. Study processing details: The authors estimated nucleated cell counts from reference gene primer amplification. The repertoire was sequenced with immunoSEQ multiplex PCR; TCRdb's copy has only in-frame clones and lacks some. The V and J calls and clone size were taken over from that table, and D and trimming were inferred from the DNA. The table records 200,000 or so clones, more than 65% of them present only once. V and J are TRBV5-1 and TRBJ1-1, with D possibly TRBD1 on 6 matching bases. The source of this sequence is a woman in her thirties who had recovered from COVID-19. The sequenced sample consisted of peripheral blood. The CDR3, as DNA: TGCGCCAGCAGCTTGACCAAAGGGGGCACTGAAGCTTTCTTT. This translates into CASSLTKGGTEAFF.